This T cell receptor beta chain was recovered during a study of shared clonotypes between healthy human individuals. Study-level results: The study found lower generation probabilities in non-shared clonotypes than in those shared by all four donors. Naive CD4 clonotypes were shared across several donors at around 5%.

Each sample came from a Caucasian adult donor living in Nashville, Tennessee. The germline gives CDR1 SGHVS, CDR2 FNYEAQ. V lost 5 bases to trimming and J lost 3 bases; unmatched junction nucleotides: 16. This CDR3 spans 17 amino acids. Regarding this clone: Its target is not known.

The data were produced by immunoSEQ multiplex PCR, yet TCRdb's version contains in-frame clones alone and is incomplete. The sample lists about 190,000 clones, approximately 70% seen once, with roughly a tenth in the top ten. The chain employs TRBV7-6 and TRBJ2-7; 7 bases line up with TRBD2. Sequences were obtained from memory CD4+ T cells sorted from blood. Subset given: CD45RA-negative fraction. The sequence came from a man younger than 45 in good health. The CDR3 sequence: CASSPRVRGRAVYEQYF. DNA of the CDR3: TGTGCCAGCAGCCCCCGGGTAAGAGGGAGGGCCGTCTACGAGCAGTACTTC.